This T cell receptor (beta chain) was sequenced in a study of CD4 T cell repertoires in COVID-19. Study-level information: Other coronavirus spike proteins restimulated relabeled CFSE-low cells expanded with IL-2 for 10 days.

Germline V CDR1 and CDR2: SGHRS, YFSETQ. The CDR3 extends over 14 amino acids. A remark on this clone: What it binds is not known.

Findings of the study overall: Some SARS-CoV-2 clonotypes, between about 7 and 28%, recurred in SARS-CoV and/or HKU1 cultures. Several top expanded SARS-CoV-2-reactive clonotypes were shared by two or three memory subsets.

TCRdb's copy holds only in-frame clones and misses some; the assay was immunoSEQ multiplex PCR. Of 450 to 600 clones in the sample, around 19% are singletons; the top ten hold about 18%. This sequence joins TRBV5-1 and TRBJ2-5; TRBD2 matches at 7 bases. This clonotype was sampled from a human donor who had COVID-19. Material: memory CD4+ T cells, cultured in vitro, obtained after recovery from COVID-19. DNA of the CDR3: TGCCCCCGCCGCCTGGGGGGGGAGCAAGAGACCCAGTACTTC. It specifies CPRRLGGEQETQYF.